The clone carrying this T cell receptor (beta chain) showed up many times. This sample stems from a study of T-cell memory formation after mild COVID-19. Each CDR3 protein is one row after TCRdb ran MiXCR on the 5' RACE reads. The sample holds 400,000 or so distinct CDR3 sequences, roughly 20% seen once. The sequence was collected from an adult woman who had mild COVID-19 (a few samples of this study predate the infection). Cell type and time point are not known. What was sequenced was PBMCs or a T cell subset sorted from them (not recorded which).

The CDR3 DNA reads TGCAGTGCTAGAGGGTCCTACATTTACGAGCAGTACTTC. Translation: CSARGSYIYEQYF. The chain links TRBV20-1 to TRBJ2-7; D unresolved. The V and J ends lost 1 base and 4 bases respectively, with 11 bases between them. The length of the CDR3 is 13 residues. Germline V gene data show CDR1 as DFQATT and CDR2 as SNEGSKA (reference sequence).